The rows below give T cell receptor beta chains drawn from one sample of a study of T-cell memory formation after mild COVID-19. TCRdb fed the 5' RACE reads into MiXCR, producing one record per CDR3 protein. Seen here are some 120,000 distinct CDR3 sequences, about a sixth observed once, and the top ten hold approximately 5%. The specimen sequenced was PBMCs or a T cell subset sorted from them (not recorded which). The receptors shown here come from a man aged 18 to 29 who had mild COVID-19 (a few samples of this study predate the infection). Cell type and time point are not known. Both conserved end residues are part of each CDR3. The order of the fields is D gene, CDR3 length, V gene, J gene, clone size, CDR3 protein, CDR3 DNA. A D gene is named only where the DNA matches it firmly. Clone size, where shown, is once, few, many, or a class for clones that have expanded.

TRBD2	14	TRBV20-1	TRBJ2-5	few	CSADSGGAGETQYF	TGCAGTGCTGATAGCGGGGGGGCAGGAGAGACCCAGTACTTC
.	17	TRBV18	TRBJ2-6	few	CASAPVWGAVGANVLTF	TGTGCCAGCGCCCCGGTGTGGGGGGCGGTTGGGGCCAACGTCCTGACTTTC
.	15	TRBV7-9	TRBJ2-1	few	CASSLMASYYNEQFF	TGTGCCAGCAGCTTAATGGCCAGCTACTACAATGAGCAGTTCTTC
.	14	TRBV30	TRBJ1-1	few	CAWSVAPMNTEAFF	TGTGCCTGGAGTGTGGCACCGATGAACACTGAAGCTTTCTTT
TRBD1	15	TRBV25-1	TRBJ2-7	few	CASTRTGTGVGEQYF	TGTGCCAGCACAAGAACCGGGACAGGGGTTGGTGAGCAGTACTTC
TRBD2	15	TRBV5-4	TRBJ2-3	.	CASSSSGGDGYTQYF	TGTGCCAGCAGCTCTAGCGGGGGGGACGGGTATACGCAGTATTTT
.	13	TRBV7-9	TRBJ1-1	.	CASSSRRNTEAFF	TGTGCCAGCAGCAGCAGGAGGAACACTGAAGCTTTCTTT
TRBD2	15	TRBV5-1	TRBJ2-1	.	CASSAGLAVYNEQFF	TGCGCCAGCAGCGCGGGACTAGCGGTCTACAATGAGCAGTTCTTC
.	16	TRBV7-2	TRBJ2-7	.	CASSLVGGGRSYEQYF	TGTGCCAGCAGCTTAGTGGGCGGGGGCCGCTCCTACGAGCAGTACTTC
.	13	TRBV5-1	TRBJ1-5	few	CASRENSNQPQHF	TGCGCCAGCAGAGAGAATAGCAATCAGCCCCAGCATTTT
.	11	TRBV20-1	TRBJ1-2	.	CSASPGEAYTF	TGCAGTGCTAGCCCAGGGGAGGCCTACACCTTC
.	13	TRBV7-2	TRBJ2-5	.	CASRSRTEETQYF	TGTGCCAGCAGGTCCCGGACAGAAGAGACCCAGTACTTC
.	12	TRBV29-1	TRBJ2-5	few	CSVEEPVETQYF	TGCAGCGTTGAAGAGCCCGTAGAGACCCAGTACTTC
.	16	TRBV5-1	TRBJ2-2	.	CASSLGAVANTGELFF	TGCGCCAGCAGCTTGGGGGCCGTCGCGAACACCGGGGAGCTGTTTTTT
.	18	TRBV29-1	TRBJ2-2	few	CSVFYPTRWNPNTGELFF	TGCAGCGTTTTTTACCCGACCCGTTGGAATCCGAACACCGGGGAGCTGTTTTTT
.	14	TRBV20-1	TRBJ1-2	few	CSAGAQTETYGYTF	TGCAGTGCGGGGGCCCAGACAGAAACCTATGGCTACACCTTC
.	13	TRBV7-8	TRBJ1-1	.	CASSAAQDTEAFF	TGTGCCAGCAGTGCAGCGCAGGATACTGAAGCTTTCTTT
.	17	TRBV9	TRBJ2-3	.	CASSANPASGYTDTQYF	TGTGCCAGCAGCGCCAACCCGGCCAGCGGGTACACAGATACGCAGTATTTT
TRBD2	15	TRBV29-1	TRBJ2-3	.	CSVELAGSSTDTQYF	TGCAGCGTTGAACTAGCGGGGAGTAGCACAGATACGCAGTATTTT
TRBD2	14	TRBV6-2/TRBV6-3	TRBJ2-5	.	CASSSSGGFETQYF	TGTGCCAGCAGCTCTAGCGGGGGTTTTGAGACCCAGTACTTC
.	13	TRBV5-1	TRBJ1-1	few	CASSSDDRTEAFF	TGCGCCAGCAGCTCTGACGATAGGACTGAAGCTTTCTTT
.	14	TRBV12-3/TRBV12-4	TRBJ1-3	few	CASSYREAGNTIYF	TGTGCCAGCAGTTACAGGGAGGCTGGAAACACCATATATTTT
.	11	TRBV5-5	TRBJ2-3	few	CASSWGDTQYF	TGTGCCAGCAGCTGGGGAGATACGCAGTATTTT
.	12	TRBV7-2	TRBJ2-1	once	CASSGPSDVQFF	TGTGCCAGCAGCGGACCCTCTGACGTGCAGTTCTTC
.	17	TRBV4-2	TRBJ2-1	few	CASSQGLTPLLSNEQFF	TGTGCCAGCAGCCAGGGACTTACGCCCCTTTTAAGCAATGAGCAGTTCTTC
.	14	TRBV2	TRBJ2-3	.	CASSGGLGTDTQYF	TGTGCCAGCAGTGGGGGCCTCGGCACAGATACGCAGTATTTT
.	14	TRBV6-5	TRBJ1-1	few	CASTKGKRNTEAFF	TGTGCCAGCACCAAAGGCAAAAGGAACACTGAAGCTTTCTTT
.	15	TRBV7-9	TRBJ1-6	.	CASSSRQTSNSPLHF	TGTGCCAGCAGCTCACGACAGACCTCTAATTCACCCCTCCACTTT
TRBD2	16	TRBV20-1	TRBJ2-1	.	CSAPGGTSASYNEQFF	TGCAGTGCTCCTGGCGGGACTAGCGCCTCATACAATGAGCAGTTCTTC
.	15	TRBV11-2	TRBJ2-3	.	CASRLAGQGTDTQYF	TGTGCCAGCAGGCTAGCGGGACAGGGCACAGATACGCAGTATTTT
TRBD1	14	TRBV11-1	TRBJ1-1	.	CASSWGQGFTEAFF	TGTGCCAGCAGCTGGGGACAGGGCTTCACTGAAGCTTTCTTT
.	14	TRBV5-1	TRBJ2-5	.	CASSLAGRDKTQYF	TGCGCCAGCAGCTTGGCTGGGAGGGACAAGACCCAGTACTTC
.	14	TRBV5-6	TRBJ2-1	.	CASNPKAGENEQFF	TGTGCCAGCAACCCTAAGGCAGGGGAGAATGAGCAGTTCTTC
.	14	TRBV5-1	TRBJ2-3	many	CASSLAGGEDTQYF	TGCGCCAGCAGCTTGGCGGGTGGAGAAGATACGCAGTATTTT
.	12	TRBV10-1	TRBJ2-7	.	CASSVRHYEQYF	TGCGCCAGCTCGGTCCGACACTACGAGCAGTACTTC
TRBD1	18	TRBV4-1	TRBJ2-2	few	CASSQGHPQGALAGELFF	TGCGCCAGCAGCCAAGGGCACCCACAGGGGGCCCTTGCCGGGGAGCTGTTTTTT
.	13	TRBV3-1	TRBJ1-2	few	CASSPTEVYGYTF	TGTGCCAGCAGCCCGACGGAAGTCTATGGCTACACCTTC
.	15	TRBV9	TRBJ2-1	.	CASSVVGLPYNEQFF	TGTGCCAGCAGCGTAGTGGGACTCCCCTACAATGAGCAGTTCTTC
.	13	TRBV24-1	TRBJ2-1	few	CATSDGGVDEQFF	TGTGCCACCAGTGACGGGGGTGTCGATGAGCAGTTCTTC
.	14	TRBV4-3	TRBJ1-2	few	CASSQDAQERGYTF	TGCGCCAGCAGCCAAGATGCCCAGGAAAGGGGCTACACCTTC
.	12	TRBV7-2	TRBJ2-5	.	CASMSLGWTQYF	TGTGCCAGCATGAGCCTCGGGTGGACCCAGTACTTC
TRBD2	17	TRBV4-1	TRBJ2-1	.	CASSQDSGTASYNEQFF	TGCGCCAGCAGCCAAGATAGCGGGACTGCCTCCTACAATGAGCAGTTCTTC
.	13	TRBV7-7	TRBJ2-3	.	CASSSQTADTQYF	TGTGCTAGCAGCTCACAAACAGCAGATACGCAGTATTTT
.	14	TRBV6-5	TRBJ1-3	once	CASSYRGPGNTIYF	TGTGCCAGCAGTTACCGAGGCCCTGGAAACACCATATATTTT
.	14	TRBV28	TRBJ1-1	.	CASIPGTMNTEAFF	TGTGCCAGCATTCCGGGGACCATGAACACTGAAGCTTTCTTT
.	13	TRBV7-2	TRBJ1-2	.	CASSVPQGHGYTF	TGTGCCAGCAGCGTCCCCCAGGGGCACGGCTACACCTTC
TRBD1	15	TRBV27	TRBJ1-5	.	CASSFTPTGNQPQHF	TGTGCCAGCAGTTTCACGCCGACAGGGAATCAGCCCCAGCATTTT
TRBD1	14	TRBV5-1	TRBJ1-2	.	CASSATGEGNGYTF	TGCGCCAGCAGCGCAACAGGGGAGGGTAATGGCTACACCTTC
.	14	TRBV10-3	TRBJ1-1	.	CAISDRQGQTEAFF	TGTGCCATCAGTGATAGGCAGGGGCAAACTGAAGCTTTCTTT
.	12	TRBV5-1	TRBJ2-1	few	CASSFWGNEQFF	TGCGCCAGCAGCTTTTGGGGCAATGAGCAGTTCTTC
.	15	TRBV5-1	TRBJ2-4	few	CASSSTTASKNIQYF	TGCGCCAGCAGTTCAACGACAGCTTCCAAAAACATTCAGTACTTC
TRBD1	14	TRBV15	TRBJ2-5	few	CATSFGTAQETQYF	TGTGCCACCAGCTTCGGGACAGCTCAAGAGACCCAGTACTTC